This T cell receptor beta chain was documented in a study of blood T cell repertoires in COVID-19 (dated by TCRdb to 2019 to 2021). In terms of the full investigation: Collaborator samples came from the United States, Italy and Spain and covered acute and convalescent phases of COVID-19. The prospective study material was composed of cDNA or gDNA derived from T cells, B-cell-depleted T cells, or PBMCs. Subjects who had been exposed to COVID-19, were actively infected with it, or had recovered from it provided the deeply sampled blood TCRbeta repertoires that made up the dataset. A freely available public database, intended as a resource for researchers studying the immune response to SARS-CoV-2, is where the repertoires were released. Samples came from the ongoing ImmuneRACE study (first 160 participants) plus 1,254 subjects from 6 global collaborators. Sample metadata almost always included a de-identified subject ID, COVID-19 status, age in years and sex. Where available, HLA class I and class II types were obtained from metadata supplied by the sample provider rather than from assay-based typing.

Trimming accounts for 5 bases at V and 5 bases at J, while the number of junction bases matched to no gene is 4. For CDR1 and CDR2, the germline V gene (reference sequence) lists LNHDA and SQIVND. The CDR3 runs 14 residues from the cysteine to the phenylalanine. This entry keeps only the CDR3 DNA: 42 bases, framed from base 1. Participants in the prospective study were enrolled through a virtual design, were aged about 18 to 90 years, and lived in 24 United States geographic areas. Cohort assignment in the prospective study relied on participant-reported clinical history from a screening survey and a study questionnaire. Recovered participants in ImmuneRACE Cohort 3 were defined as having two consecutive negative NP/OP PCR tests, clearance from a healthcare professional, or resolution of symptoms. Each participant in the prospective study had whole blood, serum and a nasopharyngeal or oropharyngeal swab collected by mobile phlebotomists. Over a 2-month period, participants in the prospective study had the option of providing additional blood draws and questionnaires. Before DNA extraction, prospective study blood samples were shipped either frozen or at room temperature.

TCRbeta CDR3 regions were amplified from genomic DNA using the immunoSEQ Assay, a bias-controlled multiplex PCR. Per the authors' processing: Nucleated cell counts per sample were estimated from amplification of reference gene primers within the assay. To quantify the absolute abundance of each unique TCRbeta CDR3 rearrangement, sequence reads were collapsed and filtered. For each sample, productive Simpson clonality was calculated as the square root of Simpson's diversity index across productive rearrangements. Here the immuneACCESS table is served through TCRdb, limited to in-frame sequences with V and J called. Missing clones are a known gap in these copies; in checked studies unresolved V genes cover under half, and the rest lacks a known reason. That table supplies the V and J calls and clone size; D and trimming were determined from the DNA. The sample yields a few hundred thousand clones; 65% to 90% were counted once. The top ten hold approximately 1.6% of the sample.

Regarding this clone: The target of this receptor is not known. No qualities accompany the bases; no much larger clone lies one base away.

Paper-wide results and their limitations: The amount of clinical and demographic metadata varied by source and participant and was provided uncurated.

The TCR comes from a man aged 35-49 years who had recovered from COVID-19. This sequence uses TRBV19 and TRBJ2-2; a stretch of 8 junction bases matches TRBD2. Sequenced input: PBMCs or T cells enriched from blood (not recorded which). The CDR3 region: CASSRASGTGELFF. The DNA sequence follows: TGTGCCAGTAGTCGGGCTAGCGGGACCGGGGAGCTGTTTTTT.